These 29 T cell receptor beta chains came from one sample sequenced in a study of blood T cell repertoires in COVID-19. Generated by immunoSEQ multiplex PCR, the TCRdb table keeps only in-frame clones and is missing some. The sample lists 350,000 to 400,000 clones; 90% were seen once. Sequenced input: peripheral blood. These receptors were obtained from a man between 18 and 35 years old with active or convalescent COVID-19.

This sequence joins TRBV28 and TRBJ2-7; D gene uncertain. Trimming left V 5 bases short and J 3 bases short, with 17 bases between. The CDR3 runs to 15 residues. Germline V gene sequence: CDR1 MDHEN, CDR2 SYDVKM. The CDR3: CASSQTHANLYEQYF. DNA of the CDR3: TGTGCCAGCAGTCAGACACACGCTAACCTCTACGAGCAGTACTTC.

This sequence joins TRBV5-6 and TRBJ1-1; 9 bases line up with TRBD1. The CDR3 extends over 13 amino acids. Germline V gene lookup returns CDR1 SGHDT and CDR2 YYEEEE. Trimming took 2 bases from V and 5 from J; bases not matched to a gene: 1. The CDR3 sequence is CASSLQGATEAFF. The DNA for the CDR3 is TGTGCCAGCAGCTTACAGGGGGCGACTGAAGCTTTCTTT.

The gene calls are TRBV5-5 and TRBJ1-1, with D perhaps matching TRBD1 (6 bases). V was trimmed by 0 bases and J by 5 bases, leaving 14 bases between them. This CDR3 region has 15 residues. The germline V gene has CDR1 SGHKS and CDR2 YYEKEE (reference sequence). As DNA, the CDR3 is TGTGCCAGCAGCTTGGGGATGACAGGTCAGACTGAAGCTTTCTTT. Its translation is CASSLGMTGQTEAFF.

The chain carries TRBV28 and TRBJ2-5; 11 bases are shared with TRBD1. Losses at the gene ends were 5 bases for V and 5 bases for J; bases not matched to a gene: 10. The CDR3 length is 16 residues. The germline V gene has CDR1 MDHEN and CDR2 SYDVKM. CDR3 loop: CASSPRRTGGRETQYF. The CDR3, as DNA: TGTGCCAGCAGTCCCAGGAGGACAGGGGGCAGGGAGACCCAGTACTTC. The full variable domain, rest sourced from reference TRBV28 and TRBJ2-5, is DVKVTQSSRYLVKRTGEKVFLECVQDMDHENMFWYRQDPGLGLRLIYFSYDVKMKEKGDIPEGYSVSREKKERFSLILESASTNQTSMYLCASSPRRTGGRETQYFGPGTRLLVL.

The chain is built from TRBV29-1 and TRBJ2-2; 7 bases are a match to TRBD1. Per germline, CDR1 SQVTM and CDR2 ANQGSEA. CDR3 length: 13 amino acids. The CDR3 sequence is CSARGRNTGELFF. Written as DNA, the CDR3 is TGCAGTGCAAGGGGGCGGAACACCGGGGAGCTGTTTTTT.

On this clone itself: One end of the junction fails to match germline, which may point to a read error. This rearrangement joins TRBV6-2 or TRBV6-3 to TRBJ2-6; TRBD2 aligns across 7 bases. The CDR3 covers 16 residues. Germline V CDR1 and CDR2: MNHEY, SVGEGT. CDR3 DNA sequence: TGTGCCAGCAGTTACTCCAGGGTGAGCGGGGCCAACGTGCTGACTTTC. It specifies CASSYSRVSGANVLTF.

CDR3 protein: CASSLAGYTEAFF. CDR3 in DNA: TGCGCCAGCAGCTTGGCAGGATACACTGAAGCTTTCTTT. The gene calls are TRBV5-1 and TRBJ1-1; D gene uncertain. From germline, CDR1 is SGHRS and CDR2 YFSETQ. CDR3 length equals 13 residues. V gave up 0 bases and J gave up 3 bases, with 6 bases separating them.

In the case of this clone: One junction end disagrees with the germline gene, perhaps due to a read error. The chain joins TRBV3-1 (or the pseudogene TRBV3-2) to TRBJ2-2, with 8 bases fitting TRBD2. The CDR3 contains 15 residues. Germline-derived CDR1 and CDR2 are LGHDT and YNNKEL (reference sequence). CDR3 sequence (DNA): TGTGCCAGCAGACAAGCGGGAGCAAACACCGGGGAGCTGTTTTTT. It translates to CASRQAGANTGELFF.

CDR3 region: CASSQVTGKSNTGELFF. The CDR3 coding sequence is TGTGCCAGCAGCCAAGTAACGGGGAAATCGAACACCGGGGAGCTGTTTTTT. The chain links TRBV3-1 (or the pseudogene TRBV3-2) to TRBJ2-2; tentative D call: TRBD2 (5 bases). The CDR3 has 17 amino acids. Germline CDR1 and CDR2: LGHDT and YNNKEL (reference sequence). The V end lost 1 base, the J end lost 0 bases, and 12 bases lay between the germline ends.

The chain employs TRBV20-1 and TRBJ1-1; the D is unclear. The V gene lost 3 bases and the J gene lost 3 bases, with 8 bases spanning the gap. The CDR3 consists of 12 residues. The germline V gene has CDR1 DFQATT and CDR2 SNEGSKA (reference sequence). CDR3 in DNA: TGCAGTGCTAGTAACAGAGACACTGAAGCTTTCTTT. Translation: CSASNRDTEAFF.

As to this clone: One junction end does not reproduce the germline sequence, and a read error may be involved. The CDR3 spells CASSITSGPKETQYF. The DNA of the CDR3 is TGTGCCAGCAGCATAACTAGCGGGCCCAAGGAGACCCAGTACTTC. The chain carries TRBV7-3 and TRBJ2-5; 9 bases are a match to TRBD2. Germline V gives CDR1 SGHTA, CDR2 FQGTGA. This CDR3 has 15 amino acids.

The J gene is TRBJ2-4, the V gene TRBV28; possible D gene TRBD2, 6 bases. CDR1 MDHEN and CDR2 SYDVKM come from the germline V gene. The V and J ends lost 5 bases and 5 bases respectively, with 16 bases between them. This CDR3 spans 15 amino acids. CDR3: CASSPGAGHENIQYF. CDR3 in DNA: TGTGCCAGCAGTCCTGGAGCGGGTCATGAAAACATTCAGTACTTC. Together with reference TRBV28 and TRBJ2-4, the CDR3 gives the full variable domain: DVKVTQSSRYLVKRTGEKVFLECVQDMDHENMFWYRQDPGLGLRLIYFSYDVKMKEKGDIPEGYSVSREKKERFSLILESASTNQTSMYLCASSPGAGHENIQYFGAGTRLSVL.

V and J are TRBV29-1 and TRBJ1-1; no definite D call. V was clipped by 3 bases and J by 2 bases, with 10 bases between them. CDR1 is SQVTM, CDR2 ANQGSEA, per germline. The CDR3 is 13 amino acids. The CDR3 is CSVDSVSNTEAFF. The CDR3 nucleotides read TGCAGCGTTGATTCGGTCTCTAACACTGAAGCTTTCTTT.

The CDR3 is CASSLRTGIGVSGYTF. The CDR3 coding sequence is TGTGCCAGCAGCCTCCGGACAGGGATCGGCGTTAGTGGCTACACCTTC. The rearrangement uses TRBV3-1 (or the pseudogene TRBV3-2) and TRBJ1-2, with 8 bases that match TRBD1. J gave up 7 bases and V 4 bases, and 14 bases lay outside the gene matches. This CDR3 comprises 16 residues. The germline V gene encodes CDR1 LGHDT and CDR2 YNNKEL (reference sequence).

J is TRBJ1-1 and V is TRBV4-2; unclear D gene. This CDR3 comprises 15 residues. Germline V gene data show CDR1 as LGHNA and CDR2 as YNFKEQ. Trimming stripped 0 bases from V and 1 base from J, with 9 bases between. The CDR3 is CASSQEAVTNTEAFF. DNA for the CDR3: TGTGCCAGCAGCCAAGAGGCGGTTACGAACACTGAAGCTTTCTTT.

The J gene is TRBJ2-3, the V gene TRBV7-2, with D unclear. Trimming left V 2 bases short and J 2 bases short, with 11 bases between. This CDR3 region has 15 residues. CDR1 and CDR2 (germline): SGHTA, FQGNSA. The CDR3 DNA reads TGTGCCAGCAGCTTATCCAGCGCCCACACAGATACGCAGTATTTT. Its protein is CASSLSSAHTDTQYF.

The CDR3 coding sequence is TGTGCCAGCAGTAGGACAGGGATCGGCTACACCTTC. Translating it yields CASSRTGIGYTF. V gene TRBV27 combines with J gene TRBJ1-2; 8 bases match TRBD1. J was trimmed by 8 bases and V by 5 bases; bases with no gene match: 4. Germline V lookup: CDR1 MNHEY, CDR2 SMNVEV (reference sequence). The CDR3 sequence is 12 residues long.

The V call is TRBV24-1, the J call TRBJ1-2; the D gene is possibly TRBD1 (5 bases). The CDR3 has 14 residues. V lost 4 bases to trimming and J lost 4 bases, with 12 bases between them. Germline CDR1 reads KGHDR; CDR2 reads SFDVKD. The CDR3 nucleotides read TGTGCCACCAGTGAAGAATCGGGGGTCTATGGCTACACCTTC. This gives the protein CATSEESGVYGYTF.

The chain joins TRBV19 to TRBJ1-2; the match to TRBD1 covers 7 bases. Germline-derived CDR1 and CDR2 are LNHDA and SQIVND (reference sequence). With 5 bases clipped from V and 3 bases from J, the junction kept 12 bases outside the gene matches. CDR3 length: 16 residues. The CDR3 loop reads CASSAQGRGIDYGYTF. The DNA of the CDR3 is TGTGCCAGTAGTGCCCAGGGCAGGGGGATTGACTATGGCTACACCTTC.

The chain carries TRBV5-6 and TRBJ2-7, with TRBD1 matching over 8 bases. Germline lookup yields CDR1 SGHDT and CDR2 YYEEEE. The CDR3 length is 13 residues. V lost 7 bases to trimming and J lost 2 bases; unmatched junction nucleotides: 5. CDR3 loop: CASAGQATYEQYF. The CDR3 bases are TGTGCCAGCGCGGGACAGGCCACCTACGAGCAGTACTTC.

The chain combines TRBV7-3 with TRBJ1-5; 8 bases map to TRBD1. CDR1 is SGHTA and CDR2 is FQGTGA in the germline V gene. J lost 0 bases, V lost 8 bases, and 6 bases had no gene match. This CDR3 has 15 residues. This chain's CDR3 is CASPDRGYSNQPQHF. Written as DNA, the CDR3 is TGTGCCAGCCCCGACAGGGGCTATAGCAATCAGCCCCAGCATTTT. The variable domain in full, completed from reference TRBV7-3 and TRBJ1-5, reads GAGVSQTPSNKVTEKGKYVELRCDPISGHTALYWYRQSLGQGPEFLIYFQGTGAADDSGLPNDRFFAVRPEGSVSTLKIQRTERGDSAVYLCASPDRGYSNQPQHFGDGTRLSIL.

For the CDR3, the DNA is TGTGCCAGTAGTATCCAGGGCAACAATCAGCCCCAGCATTTT. It encodes CASSIQGNNQPQHF. This chain connects TRBV19 to TRBJ1-5; perhaps TRBD1 as D (5 bases). V shed 3 bases and J shed 3 bases, with 9 bases lying between them. Germline CDR1 and CDR2: LNHDA and SQIVND (reference sequence). The CDR3 contains 14 residues. The complete variable domain, with remaining parts taken from reference TRBV19 and TRBJ1-5, reads DGGITQSPKYLFRKEGQNVTLSCEQNLNHDAMYWYRQDPGQGLRLIYYSQIVNDFQKGDIAEGYSVSREKKESFPLTVTSAQKNPTAFYLCASSIQGNNQPQHFGDGTRLSIL.

J is TRBJ1-4 and V is TRBV3-1 (or the pseudogene TRBV3-2); tentative D call: TRBD1 (5 bases). CDR3 length: 17 residues. V lost 4 bases and J 4 bases, leaving 19 bases between the germline ends. Germline V gene data show CDR1 as LGHDT and CDR2 as YNNKEL (reference sequence). CDR3 in DNA: TGTGCCAGCAGCCCCTACCGGACACACACGTTTAATGAAAAACTGTTTTTT. Its translation: CASSPYRTHTFNEKLFF.

The chain couples TRBV4-2 to TRBJ1-5; the match to TRBD1 covers 12 bases. V gave up 4 bases and J gave up 0 bases; unmatched junction bases: 7. Germline-derived CDR1 and CDR2 are LGHNA and YNFKEQ. The CDR3 consists of 18 residues. DNA of the CDR3: TGTGCCAGCAGCCGAGGGACAGGGGGCTTTGATAGCAATCAGCCCCAGCATTTT. Residues: CASSRGTGGFDSNQPQHF.

The chain is built from TRBV11-3 and TRBJ2-2, with TRBD1 identical over 7 bases. CDR1 is SGHNT, CDR2 YENEEA, per germline. The CDR3 totals 15 residues. Trimming removed 5 bases from V and 7 bases from J; junction bases left unmatched: 10. The DNA of the CDR3 is TGTGCCAGCAGCCCGACGACAGGGAGTGTCGGGGAGCTGTTTTTT. This encodes CASSPTTGSVGELFF.

The V gene is TRBV4-3, the J gene TRBJ1-5; D uncertain. Germline values: CDR1 LGHNA, CDR2 YSLEER. V lost 0 bases, J lost 9 bases, and 9 bases lay in between. This CDR3 region has 13 residues. The DNA for the CDR3 is TGCGCCAGCAGCCAAGATGTCGGTCGGCCCCAGCATTTT. Residues: CASSQDVGRPQHF.

This clone has just one count. The rearrangement uses TRBV4-3 and TRBJ1-6, with 7 bases aligning to TRBD1. V dropped 6 bases and J dropped 7; count of bases not matched to a gene: 9. Germline CDR1 reads LGHNA; CDR2 reads YSLEER. This CDR3 has 15 amino acids. The CDR3 loop is CASRSDRVGNSPLHF. The CDR3 bases are TGCGCCAGCAGATCAGACAGGGTAGGGAATTCACCCCTCCACTTT.

V usage is TRBV11-2 and J usage is TRBJ2-3; D call uncertain. Trimming removed 5 bases from V and 6 bases from J, with 6 bases in between. The germline V gene has CDR1 SGHAT and CDR2 FQNNGV. CDR3 length: 11 amino acids. CDR3 amino acids: CASSAVDTQYF. DNA of the CDR3: TGTGCCAGCAGCGCAGTGGATACGCAGTATTTT.

To note about this clone: The sample has other DNA sequences that encode this CDR3 too. The V gene is TRBV7-9, the J gene TRBJ1-4; D might be TRBD1 (5 bases). The CDR3 has 14 residues. Germline loops: CDR1 SEHNR, CDR2 FQNEAQ (reference sequence). Trimming pared 1 base from V and 4 bases from J, leaving 7 bases between. The CDR3 DNA reads TGTGCCAGCAGCTTAGGCGGGGGTAATGAAAAACTGTTTTTT. Translation: CASSLGGGNEKLFF.